This is a list of T cell receptor beta chains from one sample in a study of radiotherapy plus CTLA-4 blockade in lung cancer. This table comes from immunoSEQ multiplex PCR, and its TCRdb copy is limited to in-frame clones, with some not included. Among around 90,000 clones listed, 83% were seen once. Sequencing used peripheral blood, obtained from a patient treated with radiotherapy plus ipilimumab. Receptor source: a human donor with non-small cell lung cancer who had stable disease on radiotherapy plus ipilimumab. Each CDR3 is given with its conserved first and last residue. The D gene is left open where the match is weak. Not all rows give a size; the values are once, few, many and, for expanded clones, a class.

CDR3 length,D gene,V gene,clone size,J gene,CDR3 DNA,CDR3 protein
12,NA,TRBV30,NA,TRBJ1-2,TGTGCCTGGAGTCCAAGCCGGACTGGCTACACCTTC,CAWSPSRTGYTF
20,TRBD1,TRBV28,NA,TRBJ2-7,TGTGCCAGCAGTTCGCGACCGGGACAGGGGGCAGCGGGAGTATCCTACGAGCAGTACTTC,CASSSRPGQGAAGVSYEQYF
16,TRBD1,TRBV13,NA,TRBJ1-2,TGTGCCAGCAGGAAGGTTCCGGGACAGGGACTTTTCGGCTACACCTTC,CASRKVPGQGLFGYTF
17,TRBD2,TRBV9,NA,TRBJ2-5,TGTGCCAGCAGCGTGGAGGGACTAGCGGGGGCAAGGGAGACCCAGTACTTC,CASSVEGLAGARETQYF
13,NA,TRBV5-4,NA,TRBJ2-1,TGTGCCAGCAGCTTGGAAATATACAATGAGCAGTTCTTC,CASSLEIYNEQFF
13,NA,TRBV25-1,few,TRBJ2-7,TGTGCCAGCAGTGAAGTTCTGGTTGATCGCCAGTACTTC,CASSEVLVDRQYF
16,NA,TRBV5-5,NA,TRBJ1-6,TGTGCCAGCAGCTTGTCGGGGGCCATAGTGAGTTCACCCCTCCACTTT,CASSLSGAIVSSPLHF
14,NA,TRBV2,NA,TRBJ2-3,TGTGCCAGCAGATCGTCGTCTAGCACAGATACGCAGTATTTT,CASRSSSSTDTQYF
15,NA,TRBV5-1,NA,TRBJ1-1,TGCGCCAGCAGCTCCAGAGGACAACAGAACACTGAAGCTTTCTTT,CASSSRGQQNTEAFF
17,TRBD2,TRBV7-7,NA,TRBJ2-2,TGTGCCAGCAGCCGAGGACTAGCGGGGGGACCCACCGGGGAGCTGTTTTTT,CASSRGLAGGPTGELFF
16,TRBD1,TRBV27,NA,TRBJ1-5,TGTGCCAGCAGTTCAAGGGGACAGGGGAGCCATCAGCCCCAGCATTTT,CASSSRGQGSHQPQHF
15,TRBD2,TRBV5-1,NA,TRBJ2-3,TGCGCCAGCAGCTTGAGCGGGGGGGCAGCAGATACGCAGTATTTT,CASSLSGGAADTQYF
14,TRBD2,TRBV18,once,TRBJ2-1,TGTGCCAGCTCCCCGAGCGGGGTGTACAATGAGCAGTTCTTC,CASSPSGVYNEQFF
12,NA,TRBV6-5,NA,TRBJ1-1,TGTGCCAGCAGTCCCCTCGGGACTGAAGCTTTCTTT,CASSPLGTEAFF
15,TRBD1,TRBV7-8,NA,TRBJ1-1,TGTGCCAGCAGCGCCCGACAGGGGGCGCTCACTGAAGCTTTCTTT,CASSARQGALTEAFF
17,NA,TRBV9,NA,TRBJ1-3,TGTGCCAGCAGCCTCGATCACGGACGCCTCTCTGGAAACACCATATATTTT,CASSLDHGRLSGNTIYF
13,NA,TRBV9,NA,TRBJ1-1,TGTGCCAGCAGCGTAGATAGGAACACTGAAGCTTTCTTT,CASSVDRNTEAFF
12,NA,TRBV28,NA,TRBJ2-3,TGTGCCAGCAGTTTCAGGGGGGGCACGCAGTATTTT,CASSFRGGTQYF
16,TRBD1,TRBV7-9,NA,TRBJ2-5,TGTGCCAGCAGCCTAGCCCCGGACAGGACCCAAGAGACCCAGTACTTC,CASSLAPDRTQETQYF
11,NA,TRBV30,once,TRBJ2-7,TGTGCCTGGAGGACCTACTACGAGCAGTACTTC,CAWRTYYEQYF
16,NA,TRBV5-6,NA,TRBJ2-7,TGTGCCAGCAGCCCGAGGACAGCTATGAATAAATACGAGCAGTACTTC,CASSPRTAMNKYEQYF
12,NA,TRBV12-1,NA,TRBJ1-4,TGTGCCAGAAAAGCAACTAATGAAAAACTGTTTTTT,CARKATNEKLFF
14,NA,TRBV13,NA,TRBJ2-7,TGTGCCAGCAGCCTCGGGGTTAACGGCTACGAGCAGTACTTC,CASSLGVNGYEQYF
14,TRBD1,TRBV11-3,NA,TRBJ1-1,TGTGCCAGCAGCCCGGGACAGGGGGCCACTGAAGCTTTCTTT,CASSPGQGATEAFF
14,TRBD1,TRBV6-5,NA,TRBJ1-1,TGTGCCAGCAGTGCGGACAGGGCGAACACTGAAGCTTTCTTT,CASSADRANTEAFF
17,TRBD2,TRBV10-1,NA,TRBJ2-7,TGCGCCAGCAGCACCGGGACTAGCGGGAGAATTTTAGACGAGCAGTACTTC,CASSTGTSGRILDEQYF
14,NA,TRBV9,NA,TRBJ2-5,TGTGCCAGCAGCGGGGGGACCCTATTGGAGACCCAGTACTTC,CASSGGTLLETQYF
13,NA,TRBV7-2,NA,TRBJ2-3,TGTGCCAGCAGCTTAGGCAGGGGAAATACGCAGTATTTT,CASSLGRGNTQYF
16,TRBD2,TRBV11-3,NA,TRBJ2-2,TGTGCCAGCAGCCCGGGACTAGCGGGAGCCCCCGGGGAGCTGTTTTTT,CASSPGLAGAPGELFF
14,TRBD2,TRBV27,NA,TRBJ2-7,TGTGCCAGCAGTTTATGGGGGAGGGCCTACGAGCAGTACTTC,CASSLWGRAYEQYF
14,NA,TRBV18,NA,TRBJ1-1,TGTGCCAGCTCACTCGACAGGAAGAACACTGAAGCTTTCTTT,CASSLDRKNTEAFF
13,NA,TRBV2,NA,TRBJ1-2,TGTGCCAGCAGTGGGACACCTAACTATGGCTACACCTTC,CASSGTPNYGYTF
13,NA,TRBV7-2,NA,TRBJ1-2,TGTGCCAGCAGCGTCAGGGCCCAGGGGGGCTACACCTTC,CASSVRAQGGYTF
14,TRBD2,TRBV11-2,few,TRBJ2-1,TGTGCCAGCAGCTACGGGACTACCTACAATGAGCAGTTCTTC,CASSYGTTYNEQFF
14,TRBD1,TRBV19,few,TRBJ1-2,TGTGCCAGTAGGACCGGACAGGGCGGCTATGGCTACACCTTC,CASRTGQGGYGYTF
12,NA,TRBV28,NA,TRBJ1-1,TGTGCCAGCAGTTTCTTTGCGGCTGAAGCTTTCTTT,CASSFFAAEAFF
15,NA,TRBV29-1,NA,TRBJ2-2,TGCAGCGCCTCCGCAACAAACGCGAACACCGGGGAGCTGTTTTTT,CSASATNANTGELFF
13,NA,TRBV19,NA,TRBJ2-7,TGTGCCAGTAGTATTTCCAGGTCCTACGAGCAGTACTTC,CASSISRSYEQYF
11,NA,TRBV28,NA,TRBJ1-1,TGTGCCAGCAGCCAGAACACTGAAGCTTTCTTT,CASSQNTEAFF
14,NA,TRBV25-1,NA,TRBJ1-1,TGTGCCAGCAGTGTTACTGGGGGGAACACTGAAGCTTTCTTT,CASSVTGGNTEAFF
14,NA,TRBV18,NA,TRBJ1-4,TGTGCCAGCTCACCAGGCGGAGGCGGTGAAAAACTGTTTTTT,CASSPGGGGEKLFF
16,TRBD1,TRBV15,few,TRBJ2-5,TGTGCCACCAGCAGAGGGGACAGGGGGACCCAAGAGACCCAGTACTTC,CATSRGDRGTQETQYF
14,TRBD1,TRBV6-6,NA,TRBJ2-7,TGTGCCAGCAGGCGGACAGGGGTCTCCTACGAGCAGTACTTC,CASRRTGVSYEQYF
15,NA,TRBV7-9,NA,TRBJ2-2,TGTGCCAGCAGACCGGGACGGGGAGGTTCCGGGGAGCTGTTTTTT,CASRPGRGGSGELFF
13,NA,TRBV28,NA,TRBJ2-7,TGTGCCAGCAGAGAGGGGGGCTTTTACGAGCAGTACTTC,CASREGGFYEQYF
17,NA,TRBV21-1,NA,TRBJ2-7,TGTGCCAGCAGCGCCCAAGACATAAGGGGACCTACCTACGAGCAGTACTTC,CASSAQDIRGPTYEQYF
15,NA,TRBV5-7,NA,TRBJ1-4,TGTGCCAGCAGCTTGGGCGGGGGGGGAGAAGAAAAACTGTTTTTT,CASSLGGGGEEKLFF
15,TRBD1,TRBV28,NA,TRBJ2-7,TGTGCCAGCAGTGAGCCGGGACAGTGGACCTACGAGCAGTACTTC,CASSEPGQWTYEQYF
18,TRBD1,TRBV11-2,NA,TRBJ1-2,TGTGCCAGCAGCGGAGGGACAGGGACGATTTATCCTAACTATGGCTACACCTTC,CASSGGTGTIYPNYGYTF
12,NA,TRBV28,NA,TRBJ1-2,TGTGCCAGCACCTCGACAGTTTATGGCTACACCTTC,CASTSTVYGYTF
14,NA,TRBV5-6,NA,TRBJ2-1,TGTGCCAGCAGCTCCGTGGACGGTTGGGCTGAGCAGTTCTTC,CASSSVDGWAEQFF
16,NA,TRBV14,few,TRBJ2-7,TGTGCCAGCAGCCAAGATGTCCGGGGGCAGCGGGGCGAGCAGTACTTC,CASSQDVRGQRGEQYF
14,NA,TRBV6-6,few,TRBJ1-2,TGTGCCAGCAGCTACAGGGTGGAGATCTATGGCTACACCTTC,CASSYRVEIYGYTF
15,TRBD1,TRBV5-1,NA,TRBJ1-6,TGCGCCAGCAGCTTACCAGGGGGAACGAATTCACCCCTCCACTTT,CASSLPGGTNSPLHF
12,NA,TRBV28,NA,TRBJ2-7,TGTGCCAGCAGTCCAAACAGGGCTATATTATACTTC,CASSPNRAILYF
14,NA,TRBV5-1,NA,TRBJ2-7,TGCGCCAGCAGCTTGGACCCCTCATCCTACGAGCAGTACTTC,CASSLDPSSYEQYF